This record covers a single TCR beta chain. No cognate antigen has been identified for it. One junction end does not reproduce the germline sequence, and a read error may be involved. The data derive from a study of immune evolution from preneoplasia to lung adenocarcinoma (dated by TCRdb to about 2021). Some background on the complete study: HLA loss of heterozygosity was found in under 8.5% of AIS, 15% of MIA and 30% to 40% of ADC lesions, and in no AAH lesions. POLYSOLVER was used to infer Class I HLA alleles from exome data, while LOHHLA was used to detect allele-specific HLA loss. The immune data were integrated with whole exome sequencing and methylation data from the same cohort of nodules. The TCR sequencing data were obtained from more than 45 patients. According to the study, 80 to 130 samples were used for TCR sequencing. Sample size was based on specimen availability rather than a prior power calculation. The study combined immune gene expression, TCR sequencing and multiplex immunofluorescence to profile immune contexture across lung adenocarcinoma precursors and invasive adenocarcinoma. A total of roughly 50 patients with pulmonary nodules who underwent surgical resection were included in the overall cohort. Resected precursor lesions (AAH, AIS, MIA) and invasive adenocarcinomas were compared with paired morphologically normal lung tissue.

TCR beta CDR3 regions were sequenced from DNA using the immunoSEQ hsTCRbeta Kit. On the authors' methods: The ImmunoSEQ Analyzer was used to analyse the TCR sequencing data. T cell clonality was calculated on productive rearrangements as 1 minus Pielou's evenness. T cell diversity was measured with the inverse Simpson index on productive templates. T cell density was defined as TCR beta template counts normalized to usable DNA, with usable DNA estimated by amplifying and sequencing housekeeping genes. Two-sided Kruskal-Wallis tests were used to compare TCR metrics between histologic stages. TCRdb obtained this table from immuneACCESS and retained in-frame rearrangements with V and J assigned. These tables miss some clones; where compared with another copy, unresolved V genes account for less than half of the shortfall, and the remainder is unexplained. That table furnishes V, J and clone size, whereas the DNA furnished D and trimming. The sample has 9,000 to 10,000 clones on record, about three quarters of them singletons. The ten largest account for around 4.9% of the sample.

The patients had resection in Japan or China between about 2013 and 2018. The histologic diagnosis of each case was independently confirmed on H&E slides by two lung cancer pathologists. Premalignant or tumor cells were enriched for nucleic acid extraction by macro-dissection performed after pathologic assessment. DNA was isolated from FFPE tissue using the AllPrep DNA/RNA FFPE Kit. Its CDR3 holds 14 amino acids, cysteine through phenylalanine. The read is trimmed to its CDR3 DNA, 42 bases read in frame from base 1. As encoded in the germline V gene (reference sequence), CDR1 is SSHAT while CDR2 is FNYEAQ. The investigation overall reported the following: T cell clonality was highest in KRAS-mutant nodules compared with EGFR-mutant or double wild-type lesions. The findings rested on association rather than direct causation, and larger cohorts with long-term follow-up and longitudinal biopsies were considered necessary. Top T cell clone frequencies were highest in normal lung and appeared to decrease progressively from AAH through AIS, MIA and invasive adenocarcinoma. Clonality was highest in normal lung, while later-stage lesions appeared to have lower clonality but higher T cell density and diversity. Because every patient came from Japan and China, how well the results apply to Western populations was uncertain.

The receptor was isolated from a person aged 65 to 85 with lung adenocarcinoma. Some clones in this sample may be carry-over from other donors' samples. Sequenced: FFPE minimally invasive lung adenocarcinoma tissue. This specimen's cell subset or site label, per the study, means: micro-invasive lung adenocarcinoma (MIA). The chain is encoded by TRBV7-7 joined to TRBJ2-5, with TRBD1 tentatively as D gene (5 bases match). The sequenced DNA: TGTGCTAGCAGCTTAGGGGCAGTCCAAGAGACCCAGTACTTC. Its translation reads: CASSLGAVQETQYF.